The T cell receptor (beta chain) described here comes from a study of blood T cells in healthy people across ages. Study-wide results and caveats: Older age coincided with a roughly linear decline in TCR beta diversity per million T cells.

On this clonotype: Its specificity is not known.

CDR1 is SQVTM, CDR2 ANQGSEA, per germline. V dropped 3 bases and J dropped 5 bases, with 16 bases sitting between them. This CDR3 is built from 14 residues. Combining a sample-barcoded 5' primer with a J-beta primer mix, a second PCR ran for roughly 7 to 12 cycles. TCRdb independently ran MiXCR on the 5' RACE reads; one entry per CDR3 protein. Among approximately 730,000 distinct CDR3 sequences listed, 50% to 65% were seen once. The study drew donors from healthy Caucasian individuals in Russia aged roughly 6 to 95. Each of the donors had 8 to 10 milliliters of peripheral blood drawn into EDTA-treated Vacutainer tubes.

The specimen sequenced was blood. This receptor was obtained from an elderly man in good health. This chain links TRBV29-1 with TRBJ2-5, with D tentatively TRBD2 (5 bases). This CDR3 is CSVERAGIAETQYF. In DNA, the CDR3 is TGCAGCGTTGAGAGGGCCGGGATAGCCGAGACCCAGTACTTC.